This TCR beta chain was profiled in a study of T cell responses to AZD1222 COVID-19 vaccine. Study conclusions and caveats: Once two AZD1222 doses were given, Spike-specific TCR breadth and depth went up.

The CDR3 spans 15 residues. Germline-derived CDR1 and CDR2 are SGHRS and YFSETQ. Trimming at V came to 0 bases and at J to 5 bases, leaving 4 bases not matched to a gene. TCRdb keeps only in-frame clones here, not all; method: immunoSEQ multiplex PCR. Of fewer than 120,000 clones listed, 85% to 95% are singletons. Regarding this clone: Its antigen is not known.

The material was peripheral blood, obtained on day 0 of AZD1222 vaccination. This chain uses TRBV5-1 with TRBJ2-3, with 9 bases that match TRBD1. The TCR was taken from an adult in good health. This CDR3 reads CASSLGQGVVDTQYF. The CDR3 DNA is TGCGCCAGCAGCTTGGGACAGGGGGTTGTAGATACGCAGTATTTT.